The next 2 T cell receptor beta chains were all read from a single sample in a study of cytomegalovirus exposure and HLA in healthy donors. PCR amplification relied on 60 Vbeta primers (plus 13 Jbeta primers). The data were produced by immunoSEQ multiplex PCR, yet TCRdb's version contains in-frame clones alone and is incomplete. Here the sample spans 150,000 to 200,000 clones, 65% to 70% being singletons. Material for sequencing was PBMCs. The receptors come from a man in his thirties or forties in good health and CMV-seropositive.

The chain joins TRBV4-2 to TRBJ1-2, with TRBD1 as a possible D gene (5 bases). The V gene's germline CDR1 is LGHNA and CDR2 YNFKEQ. The length of the CDR3 is 12 residues. Trimming removed 0 bases from V and 14 bases from J, with 13 bases in between. CDR3 coding DNA: TGTGCCAGCAGCCAAGAGGGACGGGGGGTTACCTTC. It codes for CASSQEGRGVTF.

The chain is built from TRBV2 and TRBJ2-6, with TRBD1 as a possible D gene (6 bases). Germline V lookup: CDR1 SNHLY, CDR2 FYNNEI. The V and J ends lost 5 bases and 0 bases respectively, with 23 bases between them. CDR3 length: 20 residues. CDR3 protein: CASSLRQVSIPSSGANVLTF. The CDR3 DNA reads as TGTGCCAGCAGTCTCAGACAGGTTTCCATACCTAGCTCTGGGGCCAACGTCCTGACTTTC. Full variable domain (rest looked up from reference TRBV2 and TRBJ2-6): EPEVTQTPSHQVTQMGQEVILRCVPISNHLYFYWYRQILGQKVEFLVSFYNNEISEKSEIFDDQFSVERPDGSNFTLKIRSTKLEDSAMYFCASSLRQVSIPSSGANVLTFGAGSRLTVL.